Listed below are T cell receptor beta chains from one sample, sequenced in a study of shared clonotypes between healthy human individuals. Using immunoSEQ multiplex PCR, the repertoire was profiled, and TCRdb retains in-frame clones only, with some absent. The sample shows about 2 million clones, approximately 94% of them seen only once. Sequencing was performed on naive CD8+ T cells sorted from blood. The origin of the receptors is a man aged 18 to 35 in good health. The CDR3 runs from the conserved cysteine through the conserved F or W. A D gene is named only where the DNA matches it firmly. For some rows the clone size is stated as once, few or many, or as a class when expanded; others skip it.

j_gene: TRBJ2-7
v_gene: TRBV6-5
d_gene: TRBD2
abundance: .
CDR3aa: CARAKAGGHTYEQYF
CDR3nt: TGTGCCAGGGCTAAGGCGGGGGGACACACCTACGAGCAGTACTTC

j_gene: TRBJ2-7
v_gene: TRBV7-8
d_gene: .
abundance: .
CDR3aa: CASSSDAGVRTYEQYF
CDR3nt: TGTGCCAGCAGCTCCGATGCAGGGGTCCGCACCTACGAGCAGTACTTC

j_gene: TRBJ1-2
v_gene: TRBV5-8
d_gene: .
abundance: .
CDR3aa: CASTGQNGYTF
CDR3nt: TGTGCCAGCACGGGGCAGAATGGCTACACCTTC

j_gene: TRBJ2-6
v_gene: TRBV10-3
d_gene: TRBD1
abundance: .
CDR3aa: CAISPPGQGVSGANVLTF
CDR3nt: TGTGCCATCAGTCCACCGGGACAGGGAGTTTCTGGGGCCAACGTCCTGACTTTC

j_gene: TRBJ2-4
v_gene: TRBV6-5
d_gene: TRBD1
abundance: once
CDR3aa: CASSYSGTGGRDIQYF
CDR3nt: TGTGCCAGCAGTTACTCTGGGACAGGGGGCAGGGACATTCAGTACTTC

j_gene: TRBJ2-7
v_gene: TRBV7-9
d_gene: .
abundance: .
CDR3aa: CASSLGTSRSYEQYF
CDR3nt: TGTGCCAGCAGCTTAGGAACGTCCCGTTCCTACGAGCAGTACTTC

j_gene: TRBJ1-2
v_gene: TRBV28
d_gene: .
abundance: .
CDR3aa: CASSLVPTGANYGYTF
CDR3nt: TGTGCCAGCAGTTTAGTTCCGACAGGAGCTAACTATGGCTACACCTTC

j_gene: TRBJ1-2
v_gene: TRBV10-3
d_gene: .
abundance: .
CDR3aa: CAISTGTLLNYGYTF
CDR3nt: TGTGCCATCAGTACGGGGACACTACTAAACTATGGCTACACCTTC

j_gene: TRBJ1-1
v_gene: TRBV27
d_gene: .
abundance: once
CDR3aa: CASSVQGGNTEAFF
CDR3nt: TGTGCCAGCAGTGTCCAGGGAGGGAACACTGAAGCTTTCTTT

j_gene: TRBJ2-7
v_gene: TRBV11-2
d_gene: .
abundance: .
CDR3aa: CASSFESSYEQYF
CDR3nt: TGTGCCAGCAGCTTCGAAAGCTCCTACGAGCAGTACTTC

j_gene: TRBJ2-7
v_gene: TRBV7-9
d_gene: TRBD1
abundance: once
CDR3aa: CASSPPGQGLNYEQYF
CDR3nt: TGTGCCAGCAGCCCTCCGGGACAGGGCCTTAACTACGAGCAGTACTTC

j_gene: TRBJ1-6
v_gene: TRBV13
d_gene: .
abundance: .
CDR3aa: CASSLNSPLHF
CDR3nt: TGTGCCAGCAGCTTAAATTCACCCCTCCACTTT

j_gene: TRBJ2-5
v_gene: TRBV5-4
d_gene: .
abundance: .
CDR3aa: CASSDGSETQYF
CDR3nt: TGTGCCAGCAGCGATGGGTCAGAGACCCAGTACTTC

j_gene: TRBJ2-4
v_gene: TRBV9
d_gene: .
abundance: .
CDR3aa: CASSVGLDGEAKNIQYF
CDR3nt: TGTGCCAGCAGCGTAGGGTTGGACGGTGAGGCCAAAAACATTCAGTACTTC

j_gene: TRBJ2-7
v_gene: TRBV5-6
d_gene: TRBD1
abundance: once
CDR3aa: CASSHTTGVFGEQYF
CDR3nt: TGTGCCAGCAGCCATACTACAGGGGTGTTCGGCGAGCAGTACTTC

j_gene: TRBJ2-7
v_gene: TRBV13
d_gene: TRBD2
abundance: .
CDR3aa: CASSLGGSGGTYEQYF
CDR3nt: TGTGCCAGCAGCTTAGGAGGTAGCGGGGGGACCTACGAGCAGTACTTC

j_gene: TRBJ2-3
v_gene: TRBV30
d_gene: .
abundance: .
CDR3aa: CAWTGGDTQYF
CDR3nt: TGTGCCTGGACCGGAGGAGATACGCAGTATTTT

j_gene: TRBJ1-3
v_gene: TRBV9
d_gene: TRBD1
abundance: .
CDR3aa: CASSGRTGSGNTIYF
CDR3nt: TGTGCCAGCAGCGGAAGGACAGGCTCTGGAAACACCATATATTTT

j_gene: TRBJ1-1
v_gene: TRBV30
d_gene: .
abundance: .
CDR3aa: CAWTGTTEAFF
CDR3nt: TGTGCCTGGACAGGGACGACTGAAGCTTTCTTT

j_gene: TRBJ2-3
v_gene: TRBV30
d_gene: .
abundance: .
CDR3aa: CAWSPNPTDTQYF
CDR3nt: TGTGCCTGGTCGCCGAACCCCACAGATACGCAGTATTTT

j_gene: TRBJ1-2
v_gene: TRBV9
d_gene: .
abundance: .
CDR3aa: CASSAHGHGNYGYTF
CDR3nt: TGTGCCAGCAGCGCCCACGGTCACGGAAACTATGGCTACACCTTC

j_gene: TRBJ2-7
v_gene: TRBV29-1
d_gene: TRBD1
abundance: .
CDR3aa: CSVEEGTGSYEQYF
CDR3nt: TGCAGCGTTGAAGAGGGGACAGGGAGCTACGAGCAGTACTTC

j_gene: TRBJ1-2
v_gene: TRBV4-2
d_gene: .
abundance: .
CDR3aa: CASRDGMGSGYTF
CDR3nt: TGTGCCAGCAGGGATGGGATGGGTTCAGGCTACACCTTC

j_gene: TRBJ1-4
v_gene: TRBV19
d_gene: .
abundance: .
CDR3aa: CASSPDLETNEKLFF
CDR3nt: TGTGCCAGTAGTCCCGACCTGGAGACTAATGAAAAACTGTTTTTT

j_gene: TRBJ1-2
v_gene: TRBV25-1
d_gene: .
abundance: .
CDR3aa: CASSEWGPRGYGYTF
CDR3nt: TGTGCCAGCAGTGAATGGGGACCTCGAGGATATGGCTACACCTTC

j_gene: TRBJ1-1
v_gene: TRBV6-1
d_gene: .
abundance: .
CDR3aa: CASSVWPSEAFF
CDR3nt: TGTGCCAGCAGTGTTTGGCCCTCTGAAGCTTTCTTT

j_gene: TRBJ2-2
v_gene: TRBV21-1
d_gene: .
abundance: .
CDR3aa: CASSDQDRGAYRSTGELFF
CDR3nt: TGTGCCAGCAGCGATCAGGACAGGGGGGCGTATAGGAGCACCGGGGAGCTGTTTTTT

j_gene: TRBJ1-5
v_gene: TRBV4-1
d_gene: .
abundance: .
CDR3aa: CASSQGDFLNQPQHF
CDR3nt: TGCGCCAGCAGCCAAGGGGACTTCCTGAATCAGCCCCAGCATTTT

j_gene: TRBJ1-1
v_gene: TRBV6-1
d_gene: .
abundance: .
CDR3aa: CASSVGGAGTEAFF
CDR3nt: TGTGCCAGCAGTGTCGGAGGGGCCGGCACTGAAGCTTTCTTT

j_gene: TRBJ1-5
v_gene: TRBV9
d_gene: .
abundance: .
CDR3aa: CASSVGGQGQPQHF
CDR3nt: TGTGCCAGCAGCGTAGGGGGCCAAGGACAGCCCCAGCATTTT

j_gene: TRBJ2-7
v_gene: TRBV7-2
d_gene: .
abundance: .
CDR3aa: CASSFHEQSYEQYF
CDR3nt: TGTGCCAGCAGCTTTCACGAACAGTCCTACGAGCAGTACTTC

j_gene: TRBJ2-7
v_gene: TRBV6-1
d_gene: .
abundance: .
CDR3aa: CASSEGGGQIYEQYF
CDR3nt: TGTGCCAGCAGTGAGGGCGGGGGCCAAATCTACGAGCAGTACTTC

j_gene: TRBJ2-3
v_gene: TRBV9
d_gene: .
abundance: .
CDR3aa: CASSLGDTQYF
CDR3nt: TGTGCCAGCAGCCTGGGAGATACGCAGTATTTT

j_gene: TRBJ2-7
v_gene: TRBV5-6
d_gene: .
abundance: .
CDR3aa: CASSLDRAYEQYF
CDR3nt: TGTGCCAGCAGCTTGGACCGAGCCTACGAGCAGTACTTC

j_gene: TRBJ2-5
v_gene: TRBV13
d_gene: .
abundance: once
CDR3aa: CASSLPSEAETQYF
CDR3nt: TGTGCCAGCAGCCTTCCATCCGAGGCAGAGACCCAGTACTTC

j_gene: TRBJ2-1
v_gene: TRBV14
d_gene: .
abundance: .
CDR3aa: CASSQDLLDQFF
CDR3nt: TGTGCCAGCAGCCAAGATCTCCTCGATCAGTTCTTC

j_gene: TRBJ2-7
v_gene: TRBV10-2
d_gene: .
abundance: .
CDR3aa: CASSDSRYHEQYF
CDR3nt: TGCGCCAGCAGTGATAGTAGGTACCACGAGCAGTACTTC

j_gene: TRBJ1-2
v_gene: TRBV5-4
d_gene: TRBD1
abundance: .
CDR3aa: CASSQQGSGYGYTF
CDR3nt: TGTGCCAGCAGTCAACAGGGGAGTGGGTATGGCTACACCTTC

j_gene: TRBJ2-5
v_gene: TRBV2
d_gene: .
abundance: .
CDR3aa: CASDAGSQETQYF
CDR3nt: TGTGCCAGCGACGCAGGGAGCCAAGAGACCCAGTACTTC

j_gene: TRBJ1-1
v_gene: TRBV10-3
d_gene: .
abundance: .
CDR3aa: CAISETTEVNTEAFF
CDR3nt: TGTGCCATCAGTGAGACTACAGAAGTGAACACTGAAGCTTTCTTT

j_gene: TRBJ2-5
v_gene: TRBV27
d_gene: TRBD1
abundance: .
CDR3aa: CASSWDREGETQYF
CDR3nt: TGTGCCAGCAGTTGGGACAGGGAGGGGGAGACCCAGTACTTC